This TCR beta chain was recovered during a study of blood T cell repertoires in COVID-19. Study-wide background: In each case, the material was cDNA or gDNA derived from T cells, B-cell-depleted T cells, or PBMCs.

Produced via immunoSEQ multiplex PCR; TCRdb's table is partial and in-frame only. The sample holds some 370,000 clones, around 86% seen once. The germline V gene encodes CDR1 GTSNPN and CDR2 SVGIG (reference sequence). J lost 0 bases, V lost 5 bases, and 4 bases had no gene match. CDR3 length equals 15 residues. Participant reports of clinical history set cohort assignment. The sequence came from a woman aged 45-65 years who had recovered from COVID-19. V gene TRBV30 combines with J gene TRBJ2-6, with TRBD1 matching 7 bases. The sequencing sample was made of PBMCs or T cells enriched from blood (not recorded which). The CDR3 spells CAWDREVSGANVLTF. Here the CDR3 DNA reads TGTGCCTGGGACAGGGAAGTCTCTGGGGCCAACGTCCTGACTTTC.